These 15 T cell receptor beta chains were all obtained from the same sample, sequenced in a study of shared clonotypes between healthy human individuals. TCRdb's copy holds only in-frame clones and misses some; the assay was immunoSEQ multiplex PCR. The sample includes about 990,000 clones, around 82% seen only once; the top ten take roughly 0.61%. Sequencing used memory CD4+ T cells from PBMCs. The subset here: CD45RA-negative fraction. Receptor source: a man aged 18 to 29 in good health. Some clones in this sample may be carry-over from other donors' samples.

This chain joins TRBV7-9 and TRBJ1-2; a possible D gene is TRBD1 (6 bases). The CDR3 extends over 14 amino acids. V was shortened by 1 base and J by 3 bases, with 9 bases between the two germline ends. From germline, CDR1 is SEHNR and CDR2 FQNEAQ (reference sequence). The CDR3 sequence is CASSLENRDYGYTF. The CDR3 nucleotides are TGTGCCAGCAGCTTAGAAAACAGGGACTATGGCTACACCTTC.

V and J are TRBV28 and TRBJ1-5; 10 bases map to TRBD1. With 4 bases clipped from V and 2 bases from J, the junction kept 5 bases outside the gene matches. CDR1 and CDR2 (germline): MDHEN, SYDVKM. CDR3 length: 16 residues. As DNA, the CDR3 is TGTGCCAGCAGTTCCCTAGGGACAGGGGGCAATCAGCCCCAGCATTTT. Translation gives CASSSLGTGGNQPQHF.

A few counts support this clone. The chain joins TRBV18 to TRBJ2-5; maybe TRBD2 (5 bases). Germline V gene sequence: CDR1 KGHSH, CDR2 LQKENI. The CDR3 contains 13 residues. V gave up 4 bases and J gave up 5 bases, with 11 bases separating them. The DNA of the CDR3 is TGTGCCAGCTCACTTCAGAGAGGGGAGACCCAGTACTTC. Residues: CASSLQRGETQYF.

The rearrangement uses TRBV7-9 and TRBJ2-1, with 9 bases matching TRBD2. From germline, CDR1 is SEHNR and CDR2 FQNEAQ (reference sequence). The CDR3 contains 15 residues. The junction had 10 bases not matched to a gene; V was cut back by 8 bases and J by 5 bases. CDR3 protein: CASVYWREGHNEQFF. The CDR3, as DNA: TGTGCCAGCGTCTACTGGCGGGAGGGCCACAATGAGCAGTTCTTC.

The J gene is TRBJ1-4, the V gene TRBV4-3, with 11 bases aligning to TRBD1. V gave up 3 bases and J gave up 5 bases; unmatched junction bases: 2. Looked up from germline, CDR1 is LGHNA and CDR2 is YSLEER. The CDR3 runs 15 residues. This CDR3 reads CASSQDRGQNEKLFF. The CDR3 DNA reads TGCGCCAGCAGCCAGGACAGGGGGCAAAATGAAAAACTGTTTTTT.

The V gene is TRBV7-9, the J gene TRBJ1-1, with TRBD1 as a possible D gene (5 bases). Germline CDR1 reads SEHNR; CDR2 reads FQNEAQ (reference sequence). Trimming cost V 5 bases and J 7 bases, with 11 bases left between them. This CDR3 region has 12 residues. CDR3 protein: CASSPRDGEAFF. CDR3 bases: TGTGCCAGCAGCCCAAGGGACGGTGAAGCTTTCTTT.

The chain has TRBV28 and TRBJ1-5; no firm D call. The V gene lost 6 bases and the J gene lost 6 bases, with 15 bases spanning the gap. CDR1 is MDHEN and CDR2 is SYDVKM in the germline V gene. This CDR3 has 14 amino acids. The CDR3 region is CASSSPGVSQPQHF. The CDR3 bases are TGTGCCAGCAGCTCCCCCGGGGTCAGTCAGCCCCAGCATTTT.

The genes are TRBV29-1 and TRBJ2-6; D possibly corresponds to TRBD1 (7 bases). The CDR3 extends over 16 amino acids. Germline V gene sequence: CDR1 SQVTM, CDR2 ANQGSEA. V lost 8 bases and J 1 base, leaving 18 bases between the germline ends. Written as DNA, the CDR3 is TGCAGCTTCAGCAGGGGGGACTCATCTGGGGCCAACGTCCTGACTTTC. Protein product: CSFSRGDSSGANVLTF.

V usage is TRBV19 and J usage is TRBJ2-7; the match to TRBD2 covers 10 bases. Germline assignment: CDR1 LNHDA and CDR2 SQIVND (reference sequence). This CDR3 contains 16 residues. The V segment lost 5 bases and the J segment 3 bases; nucleotides outside the gene matches: 10. CDR3 loop: CASSPRRAGGVYEQYF. The CDR3 nucleotides are TGTGCCAGTAGTCCCCGGAGAGCGGGAGGGGTCTACGAGCAGTACTTC.

This clone has more than one count but fewer than ten. The chain carries TRBV28 and TRBJ2-7, with 9 bases identical to TRBD2. J lost 3 bases, V lost 3 bases, and 3 bases had no gene match. Per the germline V gene, CDR1 is MDHEN and CDR2 is SYDVKM. The CDR3 has 14 residues. The CDR3 reads CASSLAGGLYEQYF. The CDR3 nucleotides are TGTGCCAGCAGTTTGGCGGGAGGGCTCTACGAGCAGTACTTC.

This clone was picked up one time. The identical CDR3 is also encoded by other nucleotide sequences in the sample. The V and J genes are TRBV5-1 and TRBJ1-1; D is ambiguous. CDR1 SGHRS and CDR2 YFSETQ come from the germline V gene. The CDR3 loop spans 14 amino acids. The V end was cut by 0 bases, the J end by 4 bases, with 10 bases between. The CDR3 is CASSLEGAGTEAFF. The CDR3 nucleotides read TGCGCCAGCAGCTTGGAGGGAGCGGGCACTGAAGCTTTCTTT.

The chain combines TRBV7-9 with TRBJ2-6; 7 positions agree with TRBD1. CDR3 length equals 18 residues. The V gene end was trimmed by 0 bases and the J gene end by 2 bases; junction bases not matched to a gene: 7. The germline V gene encodes CDR1 SEHNR and CDR2 FQNEAQ (reference sequence). This chain's CDR3 is CASSLAFGQGAGANVLTF. Written as DNA, the CDR3 is TGTGCCAGCAGCTTAGCGTTTGGTCAGGGGGCTGGGGCCAACGTCCTGACTTTC.

The chain couples TRBV11-2 to TRBJ2-1; D not resolved. With 3 bases removed from V and 8 bases from J, the gap between germline ends came to 8 bases. CDR1 and CDR2 from the germline V gene are SGHAT and FQNNGV. The CDR3 runs 12 residues. This chain's CDR3 is CASSFRVDEQFF. CDR3 sequence (DNA): TGTGCCAGCAGCTTCAGAGTGGATGAGCAGTTCTTC.

CDR3 DNA: TGTGCCAGCAGCTTGTGGGACCCTCGAGGCTACACCTTC. Translating gives CASSLWDPRGYTF. The chain joins TRBV5-6 to TRBJ1-2, with D possibly being TRBD1 (5 bases). The V end lost 1 base, the J end lost 8 bases, and 12 bases lay between the germline ends. The CDR3 length is 13 residues. Looked up from germline, CDR1 is SGHDT and CDR2 is YYEEEE.

The CDR3 region is CASSLRGPTTGELFF. CDR3 nucleotides: TGTGCCAGCAGCTTACGGGGACCAACCACCGGGGAGCTGTTTTTT. J is TRBJ2-2 and V is TRBV7-3; the D gene could be TRBD1 or TRBD2 (5 bases each). The germline V gene encodes CDR1 SGHTA and CDR2 FQGTGA. The V end lost 2 bases, the J end lost 4 bases, and 11 bases lay between the germline ends. This CDR3 has 15 residues.